The 11 T cell receptor beta chains listed next were all sequenced from one sample in a study of CD8+ T cells in alopecia areata. TCR sequencing used cDNA made by reverse transcription of extracted RNA. Only in-frame clones appear in the TCRdb table, and some are missing; sequencing was by immunoSEQ multiplex PCR. The table lists 90,000 to 120,000 clones, 84% of them singletons. Treatment in this sample: oral pan-JAK inhibitor, 5-10 mg twice daily. Sample: CD8+ T cells sorted from blood, taken at week 24, from a patient treated with tofacitinib. The receptors come from a human donor with alopecia areata.

The rearrangement uses TRBV4-1 and TRBJ2-1, with D perhaps matching TRBD1 (5 bases). Germline-derived CDR1 and CDR2 are MGHRA and YSYEKL. V lost 3 bases, J lost 8 bases, and 11 bases lay in between. The CDR3 is 13 residues long. The CDR3 DNA is TGCGCCAGCAGCCACCGCCAGGGATATGAGCAGTTCTTC. It is translated as CASSHRQGYEQFF.

The chain couples TRBV6-1 to TRBJ1-6; the D is unclear. The V end was cut by 8 bases, the J end by 3 bases, with 8 bases between. This CDR3 contains 13 residues. CDR1 and CDR2 from the germline V gene are MNHNS and SASEGT. CDR3 nucleotides: TGTGCCAGCGGAGAGCGCTATAATTCACCCCTCCACTTT. It encodes CASGERYNSPLHF.

This rearrangement joins TRBV27 to TRBJ2-1; no clear D. This CDR3 comprises 13 residues. V gave up 3 bases and J gave up 7 bases, with 10 bases separating them. Per the germline V gene, CDR1 is MNHEY and CDR2 is SMNVEV (reference sequence). CDR3 coding DNA: TGTGCCAGCAGTTTCGTCTTACAAAATGAGCAGTTCTTC. This sequence encodes CASSFVLQNEQFF.

The chain recombines TRBV4-3 with TRBJ1-4; 10 bases line up with TRBD1. Losses at the gene ends were 1 base for V and 4 bases for J; bases not matched to a gene: 0. The germline CDR1 and CDR2 sequences are LGHNA and YSLEER. The CDR3 totals 15 residues. The CDR3 nucleotides are TGCGCCAGCAGCCAAGGGACAGGGGGTAATGAAAAACTGTTTTTT. Translated, it gives CASSQGTGGNEKLFF.

On this clone itself: The junction shows a germline mismatch at one end, possibly a read error. The chain has TRBV7-7 and TRBJ2-5; D might be TRBD1 or TRBD2, each matching 5 bases. CDR1 and CDR2 from the germline V gene are SSHAT and FNYEAQ (reference sequence). CDR3 length equals 14 residues. CDR3 sequence: CASSTGPIVETQYF. DNA of the CDR3: TGTGCTAGCAGCACGGGGCCGATTGTAGAGACCCAGTACTTC.

V usage is TRBV7-9 and J usage is TRBJ2-7; 10 bases line up with TRBD1. This CDR3 has 15 residues. From germline, CDR1 is SEHNR and CDR2 FQNEAQ (reference sequence). V lost 4 bases to trimming and J lost 3 bases; unmatched junction nucleotides: 6. CDR3 DNA: TGTGCCAGCAGCTCACGACAGGGGGCCATCTACGAGCAGTACTTC. Amino acid sequence: CASSSRQGAIYEQYF.

This clone was recorded once. This chain joins TRBV13 and TRBJ2-3, with D unclear. The CDR3 totals 11 residues. The V gene lost 8 bases and the J gene lost 0 bases, with 3 bases spanning the gap. Germline-derived CDR1 and CDR2 are PRHDT and FYEKMQ (reference sequence). The CDR3 sequence is CASGSTDTQYF. For the CDR3, the DNA is TGTGCCAGCGGTAGCACAGATACGCAGTATTTT.

The chain recombines TRBV4-1 with TRBJ2-5, with TRBD2 matching over 8 bases. This CDR3 contains 15 residues. With 1 base clipped from V and 1 base from J, the junction kept 2 bases outside the gene matches. The germline CDR1 and CDR2 sequences are MGHRA and YSYEKL. Here the CDR3 reads CASSQVAGGQETQYF. The CDR3 DNA follows: TGCGCCAGCAGCCAAGTGGCGGGGGGCCAAGAGACCCAGTACTTC.

CDR3 sequence: CASSLAQTVPLGANVLTF. CDR3 sequence (DNA): TGTGCCAGCAGCTTAGCGCAGACAGTCCCTCTAGGGGCCAACGTCCTGACTTTC. This chain links TRBV7-9 with TRBJ2-6, with D maybe TRBD1 (5 bases). The germline V gene has CDR1 SEHNR and CDR2 FQNEAQ (reference sequence). There are 18 residues in the CDR3. V lost 0 bases and J lost 4, with 16 bases in between.

The rearrangement joins TRBV18 to TRBJ2-7; 9 nucleotides line up with TRBD2. After removal of 3 bases from V and 0 bases from J, the junction contained 3 bases not matched to a gene. The CDR3 loop spans 15 amino acids. Per germline, CDR1 KGHSH and CDR2 LQKENI. CDR3 loop: CASSPVAGDSYEQYF. CDR3 sequence (DNA): TGTGCCAGCTCACCCGTAGCGGGGGACTCCTACGAGCAGTACTTC. Complete variable domain (other parts from reference TRBV18 and TRBJ2-7): NAGVMQNPRHLVRRRGQEARLRCSPMKGHSHVYWYRQLPEEGLKFMVYLQKENIIDESGMPKERFSAEFPKEGPSILRIQQVVRGDSAAYFCASSPVAGDSYEQYFGPGTRLTVT.

This chain uses TRBV23-1 with TRBJ2-5; the D gene is possibly TRBD1 (5 bases). TRBV23-1 is an open reading frame, and its role is uncertain. The CDR3 extends over 15 amino acids. Trimming took off 1 base at V and 6 bases at J, with 15 bases between the two ends. The CDR3 nucleotides are TGCGCCAGCAGTCAATTTAGACCAGGGTCAAAGACCCAGTACTTC. It yields the protein CASSQFRPGSKTQYF.